The 5 T cell receptor beta chains given below trace back to one sample, sequenced in a study of identical twins' blood T cells. TCRdb re-derived calls from the 5' RACE reads in MiXCR, one entry per CDR3 protein. The repertoire includes 350,000 to 400,000 distinct CDR3 sequences, more than 25% of them detected once, and 5.5% to 7% sits in the top ten. Sequenced material: PBMCs. These receptors all stem from a woman aged 18 to 55 in good health.

The gene calls are TRBV9 and TRBJ1-5; D not certain. V was pared by 4 bases and J by 6 bases, with 11 bases between. The CDR3 contains 13 residues. CDR1 is SGDLS and CDR2 is YYNGEE in the germline V gene. The CDR3 loop is CASSSDGRQPQHF. The CDR3 region has the DNA TGTGCCAGCAGCTCGGACGGACGTCAGCCCCAGCATTTT. The variable domain in full, with the rest retrieved from reference TRBV9 and TRBJ1-5, is DSGVTQTPKHLITATGQRVTLRCSPRSGDLSVYWYQQSLDQGLQFLIQYYNGEERAKGNILERFSAQQFPDLHSELNLSSLELGDSALYFCASSSDGRQPQHFGDGTRLSIL.

In its sample, this clonotype was seen a few times. This rearrangement joins TRBV10-1 to TRBJ2-3; 8 bases match TRBD2. Germline loops: CDR1 WNHNN, CDR2 SYGVQD (reference sequence). The CDR3 has 16 residues. The J segment lost 5 bases and the V segment lost 4 bases, leaving 11 bases of the junction unmatched. The CDR3 DNA reads as TGCGCCAGCAGTGGTGGACTAGCTGGTAGTCAAGATACGCAGTATTTT. Translated, it gives CASSGGLAGSQDTQYF.

This clonotype came up a few times. DNA of the CDR3: TGCAGCGTTGAGGGACTAGCGGGAGGGCGCTCCTACAATGAGCAGTTCTTC. The encoded protein is CSVEGLAGGRSYNEQFF. The chain has TRBV29-1 and TRBJ2-1; 16 bases match TRBD2. V dropped 3 bases and J dropped 0; count of bases not matched to a gene: 2. In germline, CDR1 is SQVTM, CDR2 ANQGSEA. There are 17 residues in the CDR3.

V and J are TRBV5-8 and TRBJ1-2; D call uncertain. The CDR3 has 15 residues. V lost 4 bases, J lost 0 bases, and 13 bases lay in between. The germline V gene encodes CDR1 SGHTS and CDR2 YDEGEE. CDR3 sequence (DNA): TGTGCCAGCAGCGTAGTGGGAAAGGCTAACTATGGCTACACCTTC. The encoded protein is CASSVVGKANYGYTF. Full variable domain (missing parts from reference TRBV5-8 and TRBJ1-2): EAGVTQSPTHLIKTRGQQATLRCSPISGHTSVYWYQQALGLGLQFLLWYDEGEERNRGNFPPRFSGRQFPNYSSELNVNALELEDSALYLCASSVVGKANYGYTFGSGTRLTVV.

In the case of this clonotype: Possible read error: a much larger clone is one base away. CDR3 sequence reads: CSSTGTGSEKLFF. DNA of the CDR3: TGCAGCTCAACCGGGACAGGGAGTGAAAAACTGTTTTTT. This chain links TRBV29-1 with TRBJ1-4; 9 bases are shared with TRBD1. The CDR3 totals 13 residues. Germline V gene data show CDR1 as SQVTM and CDR2 as ANQGSEA. J was trimmed by 7 bases and V by 8 bases; bases with no gene match: 8.